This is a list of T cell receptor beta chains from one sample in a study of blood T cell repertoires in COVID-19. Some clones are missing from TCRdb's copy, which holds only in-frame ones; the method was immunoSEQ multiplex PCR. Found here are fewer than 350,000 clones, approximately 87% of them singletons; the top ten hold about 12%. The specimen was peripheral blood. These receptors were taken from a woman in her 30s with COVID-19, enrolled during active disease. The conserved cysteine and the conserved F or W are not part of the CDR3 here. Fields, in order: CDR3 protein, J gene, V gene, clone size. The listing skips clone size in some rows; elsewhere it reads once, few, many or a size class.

cdr3_aa: ASSEDRGSYEQY
j_call: TRBJ2-7
v_call: TRBV2
clone_size: once

cdr3_aa: ASSLGRPYEQY
j_call: TRBJ2-7
v_call: TRBV12-3/TRBV12-4
clone_size: NA

cdr3_aa: ASSRLLTSGGTHEQF
j_call: TRBJ2-1
v_call: TRBV5-1
clone_size: once

cdr3_aa: ASSQVTGPWGYT
j_call: TRBJ1-2
v_call: TRBV4-1
clone_size: once

cdr3_aa: ASSARGGVGYNEQF
j_call: TRBJ2-1
v_call: TRBV11-2
clone_size: NA

cdr3_aa: SVGTDFNYGYT
j_call: TRBJ1-2
v_call: TRBV29-1
clone_size: NA

cdr3_aa: ASTLASGGVKDEQF
j_call: TRBJ2-1
v_call: TRBV2
clone_size: NA

cdr3_aa: ASSSTGAPYEQY
j_call: TRBJ2-7
v_call: TRBV10-1
clone_size: NA

cdr3_aa: ASSPGGGYEQY
j_call: TRBJ2-7
v_call: TRBV18
clone_size: few

cdr3_aa: ASTLTGANVLT
j_call: TRBJ2-6
v_call: TRBV12-3/TRBV12-4
clone_size: NA

cdr3_aa: ASMGGGGGYEQY
j_call: TRBJ2-7
v_call: TRBV2
clone_size: NA

cdr3_aa: ASSLDSLQYSPLH
j_call: TRBJ1-6
v_call: TRBV5-1
clone_size: NA

cdr3_aa: ASSLVLTYEQY
j_call: TRBJ2-7
v_call: TRBV5-5
clone_size: NA

cdr3_aa: ASSLTGEIQETQY
j_call: TRBJ2-5
v_call: TRBV5-1
clone_size: NA

cdr3_aa: ASSLGVGYPGDETQY
j_call: TRBJ2-5
v_call: TRBV7-2
clone_size: NA

cdr3_aa: VRSSHSGGYLAKNIQY
j_call: TRBJ2-4
v_call: TRBV7-5
clone_size: NA

cdr3_aa: ASSQTRPQGARTGELF
j_call: TRBJ2-2
v_call: TRBV23-1
clone_size: NA